This entry is about one T cell receptor (beta chain). This clone's antigen is unknown. No clone much larger than this one lies a single base away; base qualities are absent. The V and J ends are trimmed by 5 bases and 0 bases, leaving 11 bases between them. The CDR3 contains 15 residues, cysteine and phenylalanine counted. The entry retains the CDR3 DNA only, 45 bases that are in frame from base 1. As encoded in the germline V gene, CDR1 is MDHEN while CDR2 is SYDVKM. This entry comes from a study of T cells in Graves' hyperthyroidism and ophthalmopathy (dated by TCRdb to about 2019). With regard to the full study: Peripheral blood samples were taken at initial diagnosis, before any treatment was given. After blood sampling, hyperthyroidism patients were treated with methimazole at a starting dose of 30 mg daily, and ophthalmopathy patients were treated with high-dose intravenous methylprednisolone. The 100 discovery patients were divided at random into training and test sets in a 7:3 ratio. TCR Vbeta CDR3 sequencing of some 140 peripheral blood samples (fewer than 45 ophthalmopathy, about 74 hyperthyroidism and about 17 progressor patients) is reported in the paper. To identify distinguishing TCR V-J signatures, a discovery cohort of some 100 patients was used, comprising 43 with Graves' ophthalmopathy and some 60 with stable Graves' hyperthyroidism. In addition, the study compared T-cell repertoires in thyroid tissue and in blood from several Graves' hyperthyroidism patients. Whether ophthalmopathy could be predicted prospectively was tested in an independent validation cohort made up of fewer than 20 hyperthyroidism patients plus 17 patients who later progressed to ophthalmopathy.

Study-level results and caveats: Ophthalmopathy was separated from stable hyperthyroidism by a 13 V-J signature model, with approximately 86% sensitivity and roughly 81% specificity obtained in cross-validation and 80%/75% obtained in testing. Sample size was not statistically predetermined, and investigators were not blinded to group allocation. During validation, the model predicted progression to ophthalmopathy a median of about 6.5 months ahead of onset, with around 71% sensitivity and 72% to 80% specificity. Most expanded thyroid clonotypes (frequency above 0.001) were also found in blood, which suggests that blood repertoires may mirror thyroid immune responses.

The TCR beta CDR3 regions were amplified from the RNA transcripts. The TCR CDR3 was subjected to a first round of RT-PCR using the HTBI primer set and the Qiagen OneStep RT-PCR kit. Libraries were constructed in a second round of multiplex PCR, after which size selection and purification were performed. The libraries were sequenced on an Illumina HiSeq2000 using paired-end 100 bp reads. The study's own analysis went as follows. SOAPnuke was used to process the raw data, removing reads that contained adapters or uncalled bases, had a mean Phred below 15, or lacked an exact match to the constant primer or identifier. High-quality paired reads were merged with COPE v1.2.5, and unique nucleotide sequences were defined as clonotypes. Clonotypes were aligned to IMGT TRBV, TRBD and TRBJ reference segments using MiTCR v1.1. The analysis included only V-J combinations with a frequency above 0.0001, which together covered more than 99% of the repertoires. A TCS score was defined as the ratio between F50 (clonal expansion) and ExV (chaos), using BLOSUM62-based TCRdist between CDR3 peptides within each V-J. Welch's t-statistics and random forest reduced approximately 520 V-J features to about 13, which were used in a naive Bayes classifier (R e1071). TCRdb trimmed the raw reads at Q25, called clones with MiXCR and kept productive beta chains. Every entry covers one CDR3 protein and lists the most common genes and DNA from its rows. None of the V and J calls come from the authors' own analysis; TCRdb made them. The sample table shows 350,000 to 500,000 distinct CDR3 sequences, and roughly an eighth are seen once. The ten largest clones capture more than 4.5% of the sample.

Stable Graves' hyperthyroidism was defined as no progression to ophthalmopathy during 18 months of follow-up. Hyperthyroidism patients were aged 18 to 65 years and newly diagnosed, with disease duration of less than 2 months. Any patient with an uncontrolled infection, another autoimmune disease, pregnancy or lactation was excluded. Diagnoses were established on the basis of clinical symptoms, serum thyroxine and TRAb, thyroid ultrasound, and orbital computed tomography. PBMCs were separated from roughly 10 ml of fresh peripheral blood using Ficoll-Paque density gradient centrifugation. Trizol reagent was used to extract total RNA, and RNA quality was then checked on an Agilent 2100 Bioanalyzer.

The receptor comes from a woman in her late teens or twenties with Graves' hyperthyroidism. The chain is made from TRBV28 and TRBJ2-4, with no confidently assigned D gene. The sequenced material came from blood. The DNA sequence is given as TGTGCCAGCAGTCCCTCGAGTCTAGCCAAAAACATTCAGTACTTC. It is translated as CASSPSSLAKNIQYF. When the CDR3 is completed using the reference TRBV28 and TRBJ2-4 genes on either side, the full variable domain is DVKVTQSSRYLVKRTGEKVFLECVQDMDHENMFWYRQDPGLGLRLIYFSYDVKMKEKGDIPEGYSVSREKKERFSLILESASTNQTSMYLCASSPSSLAKNIQYFGAGTRLSVL.